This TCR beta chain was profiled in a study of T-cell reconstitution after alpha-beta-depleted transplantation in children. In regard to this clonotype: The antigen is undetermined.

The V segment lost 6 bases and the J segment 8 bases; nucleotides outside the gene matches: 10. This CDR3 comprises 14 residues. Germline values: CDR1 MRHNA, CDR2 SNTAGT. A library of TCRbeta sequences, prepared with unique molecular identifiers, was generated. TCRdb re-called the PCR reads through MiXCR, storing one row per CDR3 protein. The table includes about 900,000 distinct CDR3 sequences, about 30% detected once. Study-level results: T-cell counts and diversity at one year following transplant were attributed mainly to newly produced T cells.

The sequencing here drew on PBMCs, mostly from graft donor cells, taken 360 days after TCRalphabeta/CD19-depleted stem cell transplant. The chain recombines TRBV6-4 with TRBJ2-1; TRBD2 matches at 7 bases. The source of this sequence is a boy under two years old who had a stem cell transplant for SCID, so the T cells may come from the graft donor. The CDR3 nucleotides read TGTGCCAGCAGACGGGGAGGGAATAGTCATGAGCAGTTCTTC. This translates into CASRRGGNSHEQFF.